These T cell receptor beta chains were read from a single sample in a study of cytomegalovirus exposure and HLA in healthy donors. Sequenced by immunoSEQ multiplex PCR; TCRdb stores in-frame clones only, minus some. The table has over 130,000 clones, approximately 80% seen once. Sequenced sample: PBMCs. The receptors here all came from a man between 25 and 39 years old in good health and CMV-seropositive. The CDR3 runs from the conserved cysteine through the conserved F or W.

V gene,CDR3 protein
TRBV4-1,CASSQDPTGEEFF
TRBV6-6,CASRGDRRAYEQYF
TRBV2,CASSEGGVISTF
TRBV2,CASSQGAEVLYEQYF
TRBV14,CASSHLRTNGEKLFF
TRBV7-8,CASSLGRLAGLTQYF
TRBV27,CASSPEPPFRGRKNIQYF
TRBV7-6,CASSPRQGTYGQYF
TRBV5-1,CASRPEPGQVYEQYF
TRBV6-5,CASSGQGAGSYEQYF
TRBV7-6,CASSLDSGVGEQYF
TRBV10-3,CATALAGVTGELFF
TRBV28,CASSLSAVDTQYF
TRBV28,CASSIGQASNQPQHF
TRBV2,CASSLIGTPLGGNTIYF
TRBV7-9,CASSPGQAQYGYTF
TRBV6-1,CASRNRQGIGEKLFF
TRBV11-2,CASSSGISYGEQYF
TRBV27,CASSLTGAYNEQFF
TRBV10-3,CAIRGQGNSYEQYF
TRBV5-6,CASSPRRLAGGLDTQYF
TRBV28,CASSLSVTEAFF
TRBV11-3,CASRMGGGSHEQYF
TRBV7-3,CASSLIKASADTQYF
TRBV6-5,CASRAGLALETQYF
TRBV2,CASRGQIYGNTIYF
TRBV6-4,CASKGTVNTGELFF
TRBV27,CASSLTPPTGWANYGYTF
TRBV7-7,CASSVAGPLLQETQYF
TRBV28,CASSPRARPQHF
TRBV2,CASSYRVGNQPQHF
TRBV7-2,CASSFGTSGYEQYF
TRBV6-1,CASRPRRGDSPLHF
TRBV5-1,CASSLVAAASGASYNEQFF
TRBV7-9,CASSLAGSFYEQYF
TRBV5-8,CASSLRGTGVLPYEQYF
TRBV19,CASSLLAGEGQETQYF
TRBV30,CAWRGGQGVRDTQYF
TRBV7-9,CASSSKTISGGTQYF
TRBV30,CAWGDRGFSGNTIYF
TRBV11-3,CASSPRLAGGGYEQYF
TRBV28,CASGRGQGARYYGYTF
TRBV30,CAWSYGGTGDEKLFF
TRBV30,CAWSVPSGGMNEQFF
TRBV5-1,CASSPEASITDNEQFF
TRBV27,CASTPGQGKNTGELFF
TRBV28,CASGTSATEEQYF
TRBV5-8,CASSLGGRPYNEQFF
TRBV11-3,CASSQNRDRGVEAFF
TRBV6-1,CARGGSQETQYF
TRBV19,CASTLRGAAGNTIYF